These 21 T cell receptor beta chains were all obtained from the same sample, sequenced in a study of neurological immune-mediated disorders. Each CDR3 protein gets one entry after TCRdb re-called the 5' RACE reads with MiXCR. The table includes 50,000 to 65,000 distinct CDR3 sequences, 4% to 6% detected once. Source material: PBMCs. Every receptor here comes from a woman in her forties or fifties with multiple sclerosis.

This chain uses TRBV20-1 with TRBJ2-3; TRBD2 agrees at 7 bases. With 2 bases clipped from V and 2 bases from J, the junction kept 7 bases outside the gene matches. From germline, CDR1 is DFQATT and CDR2 SNEGSKA (reference sequence). This CDR3 region has 15 residues. CDR3 bases: TGCAGTGCTAGAATTCCAGGGAGGGTCACAGATACGCAGTATTTT. This codes for CSARIPGRVTDTQYF.

This clonotype has just a few counts. This may be a read error: a much more frequent sequence differs by one nucleotide. The V call is TRBV24-1, the J call TRBJ2-2; tentative D call: TRBD2 (5 bases). Per the germline V gene, CDR1 is KGHDR and CDR2 is SFDVKD. V gave up 5 bases and J gave up 6 bases, with 27 bases separating them. The CDR3 sequence is 19 residues long. CDR3 sequence: CATSGSPRNPGKGSGELFF. CDR3 DNA: TGTGCCACCAGTGGCTCTCCCCGCAATCCGGGAAAGGGTTCCGGGGAGCTGTTTTTT.

This clonotype was observed many times. This chain connects TRBV11-1 to TRBJ2-1, with a tentative D call TRBD2 (5 bases). V was clipped by 5 bases and J by 10 bases, with 15 bases between them. The CDR3 totals 13 residues. CDR1 and CDR2 from the germline V gene are SGHAT and FQDESV (reference sequence). The chain's CDR3 is CASSAEEDLEQFF. In DNA, the CDR3 is TGTGCCAGCAGCGCAGAGGAGGATTTGGAGCAGTTCTTC.

This clonotype was counted at least ten times. The chain links TRBV7-3 to TRBJ1-1; D not resolved. CDR1 is SGHTA and CDR2 is FQGTGA in the germline V gene. Trimming left V 5 bases short and J 1 base short, with 14 bases between. The CDR3 has 15 amino acids. The CDR3 nucleotides are TGTGCCAGCAGCCAATTGGGGTTGTCGAACACTGAAGCTTTCTTT. It yields the protein CASSQLGLSNTEAFF. Based on the CDR3 plus reference TRBV7-3 and TRBJ1-1, the full variable domain is GAGVSQTPSNKVTEKGKYVELRCDPISGHTALYWYRQSLGQGPEFLIYFQGTGAADDSGLPNDRFFAVRPEGSVSTLKIQRTERGDSAVYLCASSQLGLSNTEAFFGQGTRLTVV.

This clonotype has at least ten counts. The rearrangement uses TRBV7-2 and TRBJ2-2; no definite D call. The CDR3 length is 17 residues. CDR1 is SGHTA and CDR2 is FQGNSA in the germline V gene. Deletions cut 2 bases from V and 5 bases from J, with 18 bases between. CDR3 protein: CASSLTLLFQKTGELFF. Written as DNA, the CDR3 is TGTGCCAGCAGCTTAACGCTACTCTTTCAAAAGACCGGGGAGCTGTTTTTT. Filled out from reference TRBV7-2 and TRBJ2-2, the complete variable domain reads GAGVSQSPSNKVTEKGKDVELRCDPISGHTALYWYRQSLGQGLEFLIYFQGNSAPDKSGLPSDRFSAERTGGSVSTLTIQRTQQEDSAVYLCASSLTLLFQKTGELFFGEGSRLTVL.

This clonotype has ten or more counts. The chain employs TRBV5-1 and TRBJ2-2; TRBD1 matches at 7 bases. With 2 bases clipped from V and 4 bases from J, the junction kept 5 bases outside the gene matches. CDR3 length: 15 amino acids. The germline CDR1 and CDR2 sequences are SGHRS and YFSETQ. DNA of the CDR3: TGCGCCAGCAGCTTCGGACCAGGGGGCACCGGGGAGCTGTTTTTT. This gives the protein CASSFGPGGTGELFF.

This clonotype was observed many times. A junction end diverges from the germline sequence, so it may reflect a read error. The V call is TRBV7-7, the J call TRBJ2-2; the D is unclear. This CDR3 has 14 residues. CDR1 and CDR2 (germline): SSHAT, FNYEAQ (reference sequence). The CDR3 here is CASSFSAATGELFF. As DNA, the CDR3 is TGTGCTAGCAGCTTTTCGGCAGCCACCGGGGAGCTGTTTTTT.

In its sample, this clonotype was seen many times. For the CDR3, the DNA is TGTGCCAGCAGCCCCCACAGAGCGGGGGGGCCCGGGACCCAGTACTTC. Its protein is CASSPHRAGGPGTQYF. The chain recombines TRBV7-2 with TRBJ2-5; TRBD2 agrees at 10 bases. J was trimmed by 7 bases and V by 5 bases; bases with no gene match: 13. The germline CDR1 and CDR2 sequences are SGHTA and FQGNSA. This CDR3 spans 16 amino acids.

The sample holds many counts of this clonotype. Here the CDR3 reads CASKGADTGELFF. The CDR3 coding sequence is TGCGCCAGCAAAGGGGCCGACACCGGGGAGCTGTTTTTT. V is TRBV5-1 and J is TRBJ2-2; D is possibly TRBD1 (5 bases). Germline CDR1 SGHRS, CDR2 YFSETQ. This CDR3 is built from 13 residues. V gave up 6 bases and J gave up 3 bases, with 9 bases separating them.

This clonotype appeared many times. V is TRBV6-6 and J is TRBJ2-5; 9 bases map to TRBD2. The CDR3 covers 17 residues. With 2 bases clipped from V and 9 bases from J, the junction kept 16 bases outside the gene matches. Germline V CDR1 and CDR2: MNHNY, SVGAGI (reference sequence). The CDR3 DNA reads TGTGCCAGCAGTTACAGTACCCCTAGCGGGGTAACAGGGGCCCAGTACTTC. This encodes CASSYSTPSGVTGAQYF.

The table lists this clonotype with a few counts. As DNA, the CDR3 is TGCGCCAGCAGCCCGGGGGAAGGGTCTGCAGAGACCCAGTACTTC. This codes for CASSPGEGSAETQYF. The chain is built from TRBV4-1 and TRBJ2-5; D may be TRBD2 (6 bases). Per the germline V gene, CDR1 is MGHRA and CDR2 is YSYEKL. Trimming pared 4 bases from V and 4 bases from J, leaving 16 bases between. The CDR3 length is 15 residues.

Many counts were recorded for this clonotype. This rearrangement joins TRBV5-1 to TRBJ1-1, with 7 bases fitting TRBD1. CDR1 SGHRS and CDR2 YFSETQ come from the germline V gene. The CDR3 loop spans 15 amino acids. The trim removed 1 base at V and 3 bases at J, leaving 6 bases unmatched. CDR3 region: CASSLRWDSHTEAFF. The CDR3, as DNA: TGCGCCAGCAGCTTGAGGTGGGACAGCCACACTGAAGCTTTCTTT. Looking up the rest from reference TRBV5-1 and TRBJ1-1 gives the full variable domain: KAGVTQTPRYLIKTRGQQVTLSCSPISGHRSVSWYQQTPGQGLQFLFEYFSETQRNKGNFPGRFSGRQFSNSRSEMNVSTLELGDSALYLCASSLRWDSHTEAFFGQGTRLTVV.

CDR3 loop: CAISENGKGEYGYTF. CDR3 DNA: TGTGCCATCAGTGAGAATGGAAAGGGGGAGTATGGCTACACCTTC. The V gene is TRBV10-3, the J gene TRBJ1-2, with TRBD1 as a possible D gene (6 bases). Trimming left V 2 bases short and J 5 bases short, with 15 bases between. The CDR3 has 15 amino acids. The germline gives CDR1 ENHRY, CDR2 SYGVKD.

In its sample, this clonotype was seen many times. The junction differs from germline at one of its ends, possibly a read error. The chain has TRBV20-1 and TRBJ1-5; D uncertain. In germline, CDR1 is DFQATT, CDR2 SNEGSKA (reference sequence). This CDR3 is built from 16 residues. The CDR3 DNA reads as TGCAGTGCTAGTTCCCCCCGGAATTTGGGCAATCAGCCCCAGAATTTT. Amino acids: CSASSPRNLGNQPQNF.

This clonotype was seen many times. V is TRBV20-1 and J is TRBJ2-3, with 8 bases matching TRBD2. The junction had 4 bases not matched to a gene; V was cut back by 6 bases and J by 2 bases. CDR1 DFQATT and CDR2 SNEGSKA come from the germline V gene (reference sequence). The CDR3 covers 13 residues. DNA of the CDR3: TGCAGTGCAACGGGGGGGTCCACAGATACGCAGTATTTT. Translation gives CSATGGSTDTQYF.

This clonotype has ten or more counts. The V and J genes are TRBV9 and TRBJ2-2; 9 nucleotides agree with TRBD1. J gave up 4 bases and V 0 bases, and 4 bases lay outside the gene matches. This CDR3 is built from 16 residues. Germline V gives CDR1 SGDLS, CDR2 YYNGEE. The CDR3 is CASSVADRGFTGELFF. The CDR3, as DNA: TGTGCCAGCAGCGTAGCGGACAGGGGTTTCACCGGGGAGCTGTTTTTT. Looking up the rest from reference TRBV9 and TRBJ2-2 gives the full variable domain: DSGVTQTPKHLITATGQRVTLRCSPRSGDLSVYWYQQSLDQGLQFLIQYYNGEERAKGNILERFSAQQFPDLHSELNLSSLELGDSALYFCASSVADRGFTGELFFGEGSRLTVL.

This clonotype has only a few counts. The chain is built from TRBV29-1 and TRBJ2-2; 8 bases are shared with TRBD2. V was pared by 4 bases and J by 7 bases, with 11 bases of the junction left unmatched. CDR3 size: 15 residues. Germline V lookup: CDR1 SQVTM, CDR2 ANQGSEA. CDR3 residues: CSVGPNPGLGGELFF. The CDR3 DNA reads as TGCAGCGTTGGCCCCAATCCGGGACTAGGCGGGGAGCTGTTTTTT.

This clonotype was detected ten times or more. The chain couples TRBV9 to TRBJ2-5; D possibly corresponds to TRBD1 (5 bases). This CDR3 region has 15 residues. Looked up from germline, CDR1 is SGDLS and CDR2 is YYNGEE. The germline V and J ends were trimmed by 1 base and 2 bases, with 12 bases remaining between them. CDR3 nucleotides: TGTGCCAGCAGCGTACAGGGCAGGTGGCAAGAGACCCAGTACTTC. This sequence encodes CASSVQGRWQETQYF.

This clonotype occurred many times. This chain uses TRBV5-1 with TRBJ1-2, with D maybe TRBD1 (5 bases). Trimming removed 0 bases at V and 4 bases at J, with 7 bases between. The CDR3 runs to 13 residues. Germline CDR1 SGHRS, CDR2 YFSETQ. The CDR3 protein is CASSLADSYGYTF. CDR3 sequence (DNA): TGCGCCAGCAGCTTGGCAGACAGCTATGGCTACACCTTC.

As concerns this clonotype: Its ends do not fully match the called genes, so a read error is possible. This chain uses TRBV6-6 with TRBJ1-6; weak D call: TRBD1 (6 bases). In germline, CDR1 is MNHNY, CDR2 SVGAGI (reference sequence). This CDR3 spans 15 amino acids. This CDR3 is CASSYSGTRDSPLNF. CDR3 DNA sequence: TGTGCCAGCAGTTACTCCGGGACACGGGATTCACCCCTCAACTTT.

This clonotype was recorded at least ten times. V and J are TRBV10-3 and TRBJ2-2, with D perhaps matching TRBD1 or TRBD2 (5 bases each). The CDR3 covers 16 residues. V was clipped by 4 bases and J by 0 bases, with 12 bases between them. CDR1 is ENHRY and CDR2 is SYGVKD in the germline V gene. The CDR3 nucleotides read TGTGCCATCAGTGTATCCGGGACCACGAACACCGGGGAGCTGTTTTTT. This gives the protein CAISVSGTTNTGELFF.